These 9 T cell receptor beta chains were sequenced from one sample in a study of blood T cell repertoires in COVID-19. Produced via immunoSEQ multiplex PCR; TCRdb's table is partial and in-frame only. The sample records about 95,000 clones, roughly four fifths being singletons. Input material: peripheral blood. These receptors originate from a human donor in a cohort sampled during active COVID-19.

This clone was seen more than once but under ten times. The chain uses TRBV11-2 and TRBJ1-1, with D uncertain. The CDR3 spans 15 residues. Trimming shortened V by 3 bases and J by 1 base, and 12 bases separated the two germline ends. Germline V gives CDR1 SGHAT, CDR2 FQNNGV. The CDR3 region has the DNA TGTGCCAGCAGCTTCACCGGAGTGCCGAACACTGAAGCTTTCTTT. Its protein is CASSFTGVPNTEAFF.

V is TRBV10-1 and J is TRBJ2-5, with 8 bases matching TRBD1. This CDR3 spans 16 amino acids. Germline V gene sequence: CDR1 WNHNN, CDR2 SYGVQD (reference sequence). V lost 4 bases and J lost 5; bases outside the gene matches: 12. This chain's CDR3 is CASSGQLRGLRETQYF. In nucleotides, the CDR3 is TGCGCCAGCAGTGGCCAACTCAGGGGGCTAAGGGAGACCCAGTACTTC.

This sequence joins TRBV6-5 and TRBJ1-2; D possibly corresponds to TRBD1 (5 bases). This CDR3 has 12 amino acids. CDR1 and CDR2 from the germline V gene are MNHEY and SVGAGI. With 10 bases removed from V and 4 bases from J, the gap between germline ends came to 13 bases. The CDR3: CATVRDFYGYTF. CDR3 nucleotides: TGTGCCACCGTCAGGGATTTCTATGGCTACACCTTC.

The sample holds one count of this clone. The CDR3 protein is CASSPNPGVRSYEQYF. CDR3 nucleotide sequence: TGTGCCAGCAGCCCCAACCCGGGGGTGCGCTCCTACGAGCAGTACTTC. The gene calls are TRBV7-8 and TRBJ2-7; TRBD2 is a possible D gene (6 bases). This CDR3 has 16 residues. Germline CDR1 SGHVS, CDR2 FQNEAQ. Between the trimmed V and J ends, which lost 5 bases and 0 bases, there was a span of 17 bases.

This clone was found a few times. The chain's CDR3 is CASSLQGFDTEAFF. CDR3 bases: TGTGCCAGCAGTTTACAGGGGTTTGACACTGAAGCTTTCTTT. The rearrangement links TRBV2 to TRBJ1-1; 7 nucleotides match TRBD1. CDR3 size: 14 residues. V trimming: 5 bases; J trimming: 3 bases; junction bases outside the gene matches: 6. Germline V CDR1 and CDR2: SNHLY, FYNNEI.

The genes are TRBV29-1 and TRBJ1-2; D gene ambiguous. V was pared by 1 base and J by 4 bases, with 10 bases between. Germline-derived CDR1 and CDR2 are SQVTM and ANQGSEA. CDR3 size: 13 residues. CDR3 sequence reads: CSVEAVAAYGYTF. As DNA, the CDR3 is TGCAGCGTTGAAGCTGTTGCGGCCTATGGCTACACCTTC.

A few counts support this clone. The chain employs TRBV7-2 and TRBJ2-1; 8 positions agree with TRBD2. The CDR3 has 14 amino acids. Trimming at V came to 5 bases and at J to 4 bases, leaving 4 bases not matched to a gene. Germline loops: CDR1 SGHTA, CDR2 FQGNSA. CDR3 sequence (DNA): TGTGCCAGCAGCGCGGGGGGCTCTTACAATGAGCAGTTCTTC. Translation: CASSAGGSYNEQFF.

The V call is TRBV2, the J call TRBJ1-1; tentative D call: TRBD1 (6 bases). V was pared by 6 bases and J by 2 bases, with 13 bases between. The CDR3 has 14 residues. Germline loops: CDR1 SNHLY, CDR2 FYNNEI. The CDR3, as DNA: TGTGCCAGCAGCGCTGACAGGAGAAACACTGAAGCTTTCTTT. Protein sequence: CASSADRRNTEAFF.

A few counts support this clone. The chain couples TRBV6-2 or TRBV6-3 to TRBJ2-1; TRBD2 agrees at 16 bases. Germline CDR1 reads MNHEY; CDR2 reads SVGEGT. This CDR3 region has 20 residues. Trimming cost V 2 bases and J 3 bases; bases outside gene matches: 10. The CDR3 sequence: CASSYTPGLAGGNLYNEQFF. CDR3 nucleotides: TGTGCCAGCAGTTACACACCGGGACTAGCGGGGGGGAACCTCTACAATGAGCAGTTCTTC.